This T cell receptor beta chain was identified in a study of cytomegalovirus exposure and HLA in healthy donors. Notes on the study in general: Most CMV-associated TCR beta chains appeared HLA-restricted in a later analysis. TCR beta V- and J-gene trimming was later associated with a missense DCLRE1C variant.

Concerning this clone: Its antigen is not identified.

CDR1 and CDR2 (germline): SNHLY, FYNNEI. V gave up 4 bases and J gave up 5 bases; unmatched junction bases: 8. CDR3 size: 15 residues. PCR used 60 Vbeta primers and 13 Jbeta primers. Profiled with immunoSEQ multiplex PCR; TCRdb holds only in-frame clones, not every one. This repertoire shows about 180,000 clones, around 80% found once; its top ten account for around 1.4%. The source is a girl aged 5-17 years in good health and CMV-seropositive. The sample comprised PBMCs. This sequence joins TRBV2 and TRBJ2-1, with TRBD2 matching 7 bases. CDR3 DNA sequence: TGTGCCAGCAGTGGCCACCGGGACTACCACAATGAGCAGTTCTTC. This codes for CASSGHRDYHNEQFF.